Included here is one T cell receptor (beta chain) sequence, with context. Antigen specificity is unknown. A multiplex PCR was run with 60 Vbeta primers and 13 Jbeta primers. Sequencing used immunoSEQ multiplex PCR; TCRdb keeps in-frame clones, though not all of them. The sample lists tens of thousands of clones; approximately 83% were seen once. This CDR3 has 16 residues. Between the trimmed V and J ends, which lost 0 bases and 5 bases, there was a span of 14 bases. Germline-derived CDR1 and CDR2 are SGDLS and YYNGEE. The data are from a study of cytomegalovirus exposure and HLA in healthy donors. Study results and limitations: Per a prior analysis, the majority of TCR beta V segments were productive roughly 90% or roughly 30% of the time. Cytomegalovirus-associated TCR beta chains were listed, numbering 164. It has been reported that TCR beta sequences accurately predicted the HLA-A and HLA-B alleles of most subjects.

The sequenced sample consisted of PBMCs. The sequence was collected from a man younger than 40 in good health and CMV-seronegative. The chain links TRBV9 to TRBJ2-2; D unresolved. The CDR3 DNA is TGTGCCAGCAGCGTAGGAAACCTCGCGGCGACCGGGGAGCTGTTTTTT. Amino acid sequence: CASSVGNLAATGELFF.